This TCR beta chain was observed in a study of a mutant IDH1 vaccine in newly diagnosed glioma. At the level of the study: The patients received vaccinations eight times, in weeks 1, 3, 5, 7, 11, 15, 19 and 23. Patients got their first vaccination 4-6 weeks after radiotherapy alone, or with temozolomide cycles. Those enrolled had earlier been treated with radiotherapy, temozolomide, or both, mostly both. Study-level findings and limits: Vaccine-induced immune responses were detected in around 93% of patients.

Comment on this clone: Its cognate antigen is unknown.

Noted time point: week 5, during vaccination. Every single dose of the vaccine, 300 ug of mutant IDH1 20-mer peptide, came with topical imiquimod. Data came from immunoSEQ multiplex PCR; TCRdb stores just in-frame clones and leaves some out. The sample lists about 53,000 clones; around 84% were seen once. Germline CDR1 KGHSH, CDR2 LQKENI. The CDR3 has 15 amino acids. Trimming removed 3 bases from V and 7 bases from J; junction bases left unmatched: 6. Sequencing used PBMCs, obtained from a glioma patient whose treatment included an IDH1 peptide vaccine. The receptor was isolated from a woman aged 50 to 60 with glioma. The chain combines TRBV18 with TRBJ1-4; the match to TRBD1 covers 9 bases. In DNA, the CDR3 is TGTGCCAGCTCACCTGAGGGACAGGGCGGTGAAAAACTGTTTTTT. As protein: CASSPEGQGGEKLFF.